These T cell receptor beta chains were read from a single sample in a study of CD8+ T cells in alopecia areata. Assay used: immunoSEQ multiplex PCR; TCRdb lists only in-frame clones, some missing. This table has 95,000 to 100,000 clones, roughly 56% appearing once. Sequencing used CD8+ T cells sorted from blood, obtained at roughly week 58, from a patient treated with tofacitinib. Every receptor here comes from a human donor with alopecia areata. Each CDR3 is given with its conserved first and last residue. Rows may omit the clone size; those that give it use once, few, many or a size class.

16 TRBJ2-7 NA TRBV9 CASSDSRDASSYEQYF
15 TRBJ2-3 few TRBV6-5 CASSYASGGADTQYF
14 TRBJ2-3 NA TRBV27 CASSLSGRTDTQYF
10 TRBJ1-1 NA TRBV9 CASSRGEAFF
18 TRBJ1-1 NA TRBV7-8 CASSKRTGKGRHWIEAFF
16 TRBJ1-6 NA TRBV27 CASRFQGGGRDSPLHF
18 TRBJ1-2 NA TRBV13 CASRRASPGGKVDYGYTF
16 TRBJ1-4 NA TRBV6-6 CASSYSARQGEGWVFF
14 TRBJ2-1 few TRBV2 CASQPGQAYNEQFF
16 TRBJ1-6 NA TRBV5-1 CASSLADVGINSPLHF
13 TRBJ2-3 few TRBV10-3 CAISESISDTQYF
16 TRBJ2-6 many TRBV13 CASSFSGSSGANVLTF
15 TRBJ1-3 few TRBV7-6 CASSLDTSPGNTIYF
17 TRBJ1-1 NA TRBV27 CASSPSKTGSPFTEAFF